The sequence of this T cell receptor (beta chain) was determined in a study of PD-L1 blockade in urothelial cancer. The overall study: Blood samples contained a median about 130,000 T cells. Study results and limitations: Below-median blood TCR clonality before treatment forecast better survival.

The templates were synthetic TCR analogs, and they were spiked into each PCR. Only in-frame clones appear in the TCRdb table, and some are missing; sequencing was by immunoSEQ multiplex PCR. Of approximately 83,000 clones listed, 70% to 90% were seen once; the top ten hold under 9.5%. As for time point: peripheral blood 6 weeks after treatment start. Patients' cancers were locally advanced or metastatic urothelial carcinomas. A note on this clone: What it binds is unknown.

Trimming removed 2 bases from V and 11 bases from J, with 13 bases in between. Per germline, CDR1 MNHNS and CDR2 SASEGT. The CDR3 length is 14 residues. V and J are TRBV6-1 and TRBJ1-6, with D maybe TRBD1 (6 bases). This material consisted of PBMCs, taken around atezolizumab (anti-PD-L1) treatment. This sequence was found in a man aged 65 to 85 with urothelial cancer. The DNA of the CDR3 is TGTGCCAGCAGTGAACATATAGGGGGACCACCCCTCCACTTT. Residues: CASSEHIGGPPLHF.